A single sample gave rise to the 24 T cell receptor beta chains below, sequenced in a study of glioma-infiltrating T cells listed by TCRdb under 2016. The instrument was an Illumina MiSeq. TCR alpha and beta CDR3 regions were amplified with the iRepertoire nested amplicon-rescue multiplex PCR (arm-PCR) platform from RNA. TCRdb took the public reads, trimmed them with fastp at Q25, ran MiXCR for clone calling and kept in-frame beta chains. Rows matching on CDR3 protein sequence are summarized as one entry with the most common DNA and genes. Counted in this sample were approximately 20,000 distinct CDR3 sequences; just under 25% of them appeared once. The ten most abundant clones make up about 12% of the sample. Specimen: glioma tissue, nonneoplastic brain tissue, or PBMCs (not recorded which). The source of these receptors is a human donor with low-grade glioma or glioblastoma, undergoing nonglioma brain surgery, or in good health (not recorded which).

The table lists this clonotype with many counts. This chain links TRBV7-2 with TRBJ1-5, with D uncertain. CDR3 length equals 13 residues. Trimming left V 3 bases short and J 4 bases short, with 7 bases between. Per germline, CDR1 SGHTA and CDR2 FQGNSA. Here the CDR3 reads CASSFEGNQPQHF. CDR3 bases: TGTGCCAGCAGCTTTGAAGGAAATCAGCCCCAGCATTTT. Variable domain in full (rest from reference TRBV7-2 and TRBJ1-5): GAGVSQSPSNKVTEKGKDVELRCDPISGHTALYWYRQSLGQGLEFLIYFQGNSAPDKSGLPSDRFSAERTGGSVSTLTIQRTQQEDSAVYLCASSFEGNQPQHFGDGTRLSIL.

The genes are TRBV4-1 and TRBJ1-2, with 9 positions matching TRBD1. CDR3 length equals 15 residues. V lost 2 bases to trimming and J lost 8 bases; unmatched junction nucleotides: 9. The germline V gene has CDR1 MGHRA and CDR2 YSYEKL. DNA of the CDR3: TGCGCCAGCAGCCAACCAGACAGGGGGATAGAAGGCTACACCTTC. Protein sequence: CASSQPDRGIEGYTF.

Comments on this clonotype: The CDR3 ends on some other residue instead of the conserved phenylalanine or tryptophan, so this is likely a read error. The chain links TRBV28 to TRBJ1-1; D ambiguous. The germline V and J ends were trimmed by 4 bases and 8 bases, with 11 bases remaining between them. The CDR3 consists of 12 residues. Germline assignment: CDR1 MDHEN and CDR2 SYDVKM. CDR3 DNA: TGTGCCAGCAGTTCATCCTTGAGAGAAGCTTTCCTT. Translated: CASSSSLREAFL.

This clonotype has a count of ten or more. The CDR3 sequence is CSAPTGSTDTQYF. The CDR3, as DNA: TGCAGTGCTCCGACTGGGAGCACAGATACGCAGTATTTT. The chain uses TRBV20-1 and TRBJ2-3; no definite D call. This CDR3 is 13 amino acids long. The V end lost 5 bases, the J end lost 0 bases, and 9 bases lay between the germline ends. The germline CDR1 and CDR2 sequences are DFQATT and SNEGSKA (reference sequence).

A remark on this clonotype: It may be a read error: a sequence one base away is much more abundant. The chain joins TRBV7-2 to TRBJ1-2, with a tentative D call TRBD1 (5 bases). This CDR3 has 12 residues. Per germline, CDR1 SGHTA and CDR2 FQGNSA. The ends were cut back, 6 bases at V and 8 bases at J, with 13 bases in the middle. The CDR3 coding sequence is TGTGCCAGCAGACGGGGCTCGCGAGGCTACACCTTC. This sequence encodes CASRRGSRGYTF.

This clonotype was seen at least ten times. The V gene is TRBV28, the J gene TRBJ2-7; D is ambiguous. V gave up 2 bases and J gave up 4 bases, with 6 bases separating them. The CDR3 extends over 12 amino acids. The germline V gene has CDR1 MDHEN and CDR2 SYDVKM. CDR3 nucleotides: TGTGCCAGCAGTTTAATAGGATACGAGCAGTACTTC. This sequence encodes CASSLIGYEQYF. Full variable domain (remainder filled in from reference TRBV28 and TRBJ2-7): DVKVTQSSRYLVKRTGEKVFLECVQDMDHENMFWYRQDPGLGLRLIYFSYDVKMKEKGDIPEGYSVSREKKERFSLILESASTNQTSMYLCASSLIGYEQYFGPGTRLTVT.

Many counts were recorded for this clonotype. The CDR3 DNA reads TGCGCCAGCAGCCAAGATCTAGGGGTCTCTGGAAACACCATATATTTT. This codes for CASSQDLGVSGNTIYF. The gene calls are TRBV4-3 and TRBJ1-3, with a tentative D call TRBD1 (5 bases). The germline V gene encodes CDR1 LGHNA and CDR2 YSLEER. V lost 0 bases and J lost 0, with 9 bases in between. This CDR3 is 16 amino acids long.

The CDR3 sequence: CASSLAFMNTEAFF. The CDR3 nucleotides are TGTGCCAGCAGCTTAGCCTTTATGAACACTGAAGCTTTCTTT. This sequence joins TRBV7-3 and TRBJ1-1; D gene ambiguous. The CDR3 runs 14 residues. Germline CDR1 reads SGHTA; CDR2 reads FQGTGA. The V end lost 2 bases, the J end lost 0 bases, and 7 bases lay between the germline ends.

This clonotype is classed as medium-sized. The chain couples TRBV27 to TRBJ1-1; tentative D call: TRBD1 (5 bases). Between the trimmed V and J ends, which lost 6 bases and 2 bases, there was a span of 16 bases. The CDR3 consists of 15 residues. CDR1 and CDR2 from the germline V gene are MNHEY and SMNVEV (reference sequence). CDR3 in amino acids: CASSLAGRFNTEAFF. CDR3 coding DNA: TGTGCCAGCAGCCTAGCGGGGCGCTTCAACACTGAAGCTTTCTTT.

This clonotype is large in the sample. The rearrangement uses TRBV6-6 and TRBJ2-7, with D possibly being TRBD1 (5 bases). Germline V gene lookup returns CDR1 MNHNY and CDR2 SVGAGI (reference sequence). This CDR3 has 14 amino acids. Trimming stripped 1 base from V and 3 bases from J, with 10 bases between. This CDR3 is CASSYWGENYEQYF. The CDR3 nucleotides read TGTGCCAGCAGTTACTGGGGCGAGAACTACGAGCAGTACTTC.

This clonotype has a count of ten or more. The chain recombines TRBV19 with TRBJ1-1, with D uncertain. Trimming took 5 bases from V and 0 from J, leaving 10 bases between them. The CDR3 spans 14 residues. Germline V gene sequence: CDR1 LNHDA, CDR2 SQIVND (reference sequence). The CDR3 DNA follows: TGTGCCAGTAGTGTAAACCCGCTGAACACTGAAGCTTTCTTT. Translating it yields CASSVNPLNTEAFF.

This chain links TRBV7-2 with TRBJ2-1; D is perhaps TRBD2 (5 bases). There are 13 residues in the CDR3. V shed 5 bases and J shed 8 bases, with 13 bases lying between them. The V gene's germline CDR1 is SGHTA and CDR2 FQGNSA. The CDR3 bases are TGTGCCAGCAGCGAGGGTTACTCCTATGAGCAGTTCTTC. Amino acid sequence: CASSEGYSYEQFF.

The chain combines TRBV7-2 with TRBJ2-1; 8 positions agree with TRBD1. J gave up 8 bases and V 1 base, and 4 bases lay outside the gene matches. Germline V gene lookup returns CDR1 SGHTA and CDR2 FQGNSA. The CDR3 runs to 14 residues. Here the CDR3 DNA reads TGTGCCAGCAGCTTAGTGACCAGGGGGCATGAGCAGTTCTTC. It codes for CASSLVTRGHEQFF.

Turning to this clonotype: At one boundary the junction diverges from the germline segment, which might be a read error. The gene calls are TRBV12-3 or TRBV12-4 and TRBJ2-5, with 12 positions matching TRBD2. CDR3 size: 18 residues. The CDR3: CASSRRPGLAGPGETQYF. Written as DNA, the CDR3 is TGTGCCAGCAGCCGACGTCCGGGACTAGCGGGTCCTGGGGAGACCCAGTACTTT.

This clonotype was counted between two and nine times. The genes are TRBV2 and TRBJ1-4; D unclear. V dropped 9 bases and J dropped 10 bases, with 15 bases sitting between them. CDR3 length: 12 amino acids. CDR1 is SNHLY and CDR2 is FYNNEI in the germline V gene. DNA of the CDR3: TGTGCCAGTAGGGAGACAATCGGAAAACTGTTTTTT. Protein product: CASRETIGKLFF.

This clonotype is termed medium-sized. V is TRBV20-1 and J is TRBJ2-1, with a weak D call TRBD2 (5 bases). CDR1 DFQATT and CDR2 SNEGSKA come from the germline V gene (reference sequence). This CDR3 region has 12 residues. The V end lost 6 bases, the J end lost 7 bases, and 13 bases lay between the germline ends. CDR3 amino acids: CSAIPSFNEQFF. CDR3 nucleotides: TGCAGTGCCATTCCTAGCTTTAATGAGCAGTTCTTC.

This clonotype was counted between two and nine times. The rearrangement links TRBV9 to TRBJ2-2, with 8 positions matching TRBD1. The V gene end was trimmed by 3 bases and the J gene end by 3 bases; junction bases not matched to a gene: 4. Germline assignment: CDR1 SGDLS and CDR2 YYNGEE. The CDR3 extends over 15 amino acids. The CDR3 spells CASSDRQGYTGELFF. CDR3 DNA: TGTGCCAGCAGCGACAGACAGGGGTACACCGGGGAGCTGTTTTTT.

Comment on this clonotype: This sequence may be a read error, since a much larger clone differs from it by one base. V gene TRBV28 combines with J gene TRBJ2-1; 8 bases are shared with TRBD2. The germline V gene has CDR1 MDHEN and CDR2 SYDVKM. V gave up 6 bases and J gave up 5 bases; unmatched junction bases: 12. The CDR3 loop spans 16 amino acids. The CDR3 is CASRSRYGGGDNEQFF. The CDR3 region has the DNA TGTGCCAGCAGATCACGTTACGGGGGGGGGGACAATGAGCAGTTCTTC.

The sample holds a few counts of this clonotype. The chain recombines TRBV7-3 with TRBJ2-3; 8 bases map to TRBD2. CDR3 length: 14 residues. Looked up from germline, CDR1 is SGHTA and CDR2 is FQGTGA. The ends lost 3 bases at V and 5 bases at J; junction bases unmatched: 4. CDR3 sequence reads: CASSFGGAKDTQYF. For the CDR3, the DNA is TGTGCCAGCAGCTTCGGGGGGGCCAAAGATACGCAGTATTTT.

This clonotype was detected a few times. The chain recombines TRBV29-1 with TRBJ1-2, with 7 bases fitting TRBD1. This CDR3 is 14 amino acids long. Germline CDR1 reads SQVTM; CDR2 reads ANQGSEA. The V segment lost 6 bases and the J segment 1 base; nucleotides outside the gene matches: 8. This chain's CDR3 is CSVISGTVNYGYTF. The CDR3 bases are TGCAGCGTGATTTCCGGGACAGTTAACTATGGCTACACCTTC.

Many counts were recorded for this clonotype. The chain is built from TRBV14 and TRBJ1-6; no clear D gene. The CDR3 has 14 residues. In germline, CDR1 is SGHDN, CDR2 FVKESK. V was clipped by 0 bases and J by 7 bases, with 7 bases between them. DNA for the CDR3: TGTGCCAGCAGCCAAGAAGTCCGGAATTCACCCCTCCACTTT. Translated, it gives CASSQEVRNSPLHF.

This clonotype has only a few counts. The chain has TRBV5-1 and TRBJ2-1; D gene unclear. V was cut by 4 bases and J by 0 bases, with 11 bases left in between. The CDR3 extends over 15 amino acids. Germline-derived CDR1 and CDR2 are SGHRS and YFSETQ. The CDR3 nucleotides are TGCGCCAGCAGCCATGACACCAGCTCCTACAATGAGCAGTTCTTC. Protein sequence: CASSHDTSSYNEQFF.

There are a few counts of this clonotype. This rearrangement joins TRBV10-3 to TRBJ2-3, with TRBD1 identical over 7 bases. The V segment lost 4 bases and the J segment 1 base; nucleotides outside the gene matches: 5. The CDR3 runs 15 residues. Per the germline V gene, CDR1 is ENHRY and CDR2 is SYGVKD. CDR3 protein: CAISGNQGGTDTQYF. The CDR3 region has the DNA TGTGCCATCAGTGGGAATCAGGGGGGCACAGATACGCAGTATTTT.

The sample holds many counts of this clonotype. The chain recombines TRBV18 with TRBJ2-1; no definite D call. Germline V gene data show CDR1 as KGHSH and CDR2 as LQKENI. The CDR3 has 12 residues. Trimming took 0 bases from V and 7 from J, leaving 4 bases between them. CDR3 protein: CASSPPKNEQFF. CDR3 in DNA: TGTGCCAGCTCACCACCCAAGAATGAGCAGTTCTTC.